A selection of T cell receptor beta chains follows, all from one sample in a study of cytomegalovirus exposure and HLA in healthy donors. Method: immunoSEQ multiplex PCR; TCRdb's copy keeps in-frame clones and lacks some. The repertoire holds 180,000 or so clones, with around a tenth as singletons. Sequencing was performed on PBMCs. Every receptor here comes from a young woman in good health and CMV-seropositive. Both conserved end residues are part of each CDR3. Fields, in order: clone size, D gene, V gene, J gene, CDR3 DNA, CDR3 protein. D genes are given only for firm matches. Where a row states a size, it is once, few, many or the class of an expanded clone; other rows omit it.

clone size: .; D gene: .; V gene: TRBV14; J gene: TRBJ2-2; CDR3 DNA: TGTGCCAGCAGCCTTCGTTATGGCAGAACAAACACCGGGGAGCTGTTTTTT; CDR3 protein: CASSLRYGRTNTGELFF
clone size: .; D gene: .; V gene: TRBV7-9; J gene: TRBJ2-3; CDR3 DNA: TGTGCCAGCAGCCCGAGTCTGGGGAGTAGAGCTTTCACAGATACGCAGTATTTT; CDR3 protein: CASSPSLGSRAFTDTQYF
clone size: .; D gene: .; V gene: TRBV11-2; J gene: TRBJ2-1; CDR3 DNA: TGTGCCAGCAGCTTAGATCCAGGAGGTCGGACGTCCAATGAGCAGTTCTTC; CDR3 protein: CASSLDPGGRTSNEQFF
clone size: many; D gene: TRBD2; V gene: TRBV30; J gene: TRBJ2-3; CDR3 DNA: TGTGCCTGGAGGGAACTAGCGGCGAACACAGATACGCAGTATTTT; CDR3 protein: CAWRELAANTDTQYF
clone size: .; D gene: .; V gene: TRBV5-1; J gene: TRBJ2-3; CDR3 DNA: TGCGCCAGCTATCCCGGGACAAGTCCTCCCACAGATACGCAGTATTTT; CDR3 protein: CASYPGTSPPTDTQYF
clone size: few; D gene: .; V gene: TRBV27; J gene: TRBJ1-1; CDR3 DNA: TGTGCCAGCAGTCCCCAGGAGGCCACTGAAGCTTTCTTT; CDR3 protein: CASSPQEATEAFF
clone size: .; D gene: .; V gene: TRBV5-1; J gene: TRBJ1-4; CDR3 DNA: TGCGCCAGCAGCTTACAGGGTGGGCGGGAAAAACTGTTTTTT; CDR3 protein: CASSLQGGREKLFF
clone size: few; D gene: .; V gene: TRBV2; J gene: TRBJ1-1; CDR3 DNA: TGTGCCAGCAGTGAAGCAGTCGGGAACACTGAAGCTTTCTTT; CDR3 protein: CASSEAVGNTEAFF
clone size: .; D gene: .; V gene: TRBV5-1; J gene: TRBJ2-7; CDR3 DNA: TGCGCCAGCAGCCCCACGACAGCATCCGGCGAGCAGTACTTC; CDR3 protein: CASSPTTASGEQYF
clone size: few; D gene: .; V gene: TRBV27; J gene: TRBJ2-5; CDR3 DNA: TGTGCCAGCAGTTTATACGACGGGGGAGAGACCCAGTACTTC; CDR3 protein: CASSLYDGGETQYF
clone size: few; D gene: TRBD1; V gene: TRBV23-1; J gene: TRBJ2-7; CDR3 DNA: TGCGCCAGCACCCGGGACAGGGCCTACGAGCAGTACTTC; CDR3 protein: CASTRDRAYEQYF
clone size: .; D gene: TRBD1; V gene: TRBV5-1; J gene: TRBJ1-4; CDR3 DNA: TGCGCCAGCAGCAGGTGGGGACAGGGAGGCGAAAAACTGTTTTTT; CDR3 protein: CASSRWGQGGEKLFF
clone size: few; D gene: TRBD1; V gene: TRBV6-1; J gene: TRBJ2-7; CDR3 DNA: TGTGCCAGCACCCACCGGGACAGGGGTTACGAGCAGTACTTC; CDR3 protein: CASTHRDRGYEQYF
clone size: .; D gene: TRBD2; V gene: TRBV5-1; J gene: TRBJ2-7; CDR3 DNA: TGCGCCAGCAGCTCAAGCGGGAGCTACCACGAGCAGTACTTC; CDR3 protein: CASSSSGSYHEQYF
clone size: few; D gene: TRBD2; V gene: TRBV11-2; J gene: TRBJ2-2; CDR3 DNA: TGTGCCAGCAGCGCTCTAGCGGGAGCTAACGGGGAGCTGTTTTTT; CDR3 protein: CASSALAGANGELFF
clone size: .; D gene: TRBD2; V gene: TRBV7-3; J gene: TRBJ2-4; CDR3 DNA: TGTGCCAGCAGCCCCGGACTAGCTCCCGAAAACATTCAGTACTTC; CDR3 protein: CASSPGLAPENIQYF
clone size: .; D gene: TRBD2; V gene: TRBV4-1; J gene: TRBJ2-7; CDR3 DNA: TGCGCCAGCAGCCCCTGGATAGCGGGTGACTACGAGCAGTACTTC; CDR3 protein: CASSPWIAGDYEQYF
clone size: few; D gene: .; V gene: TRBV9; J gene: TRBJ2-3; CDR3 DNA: TGTGCCAGCAGCGTAAGGGTTGGGACATTTAGCACAGATACGCAGTATTTT; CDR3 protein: CASSVRVGTFSTDTQYF
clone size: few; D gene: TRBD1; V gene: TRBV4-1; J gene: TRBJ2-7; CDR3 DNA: TGCGCCAGCAGCCATTCGGGACAGGGCTACGAGCAGTACTTC; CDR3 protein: CASSHSGQGYEQYF
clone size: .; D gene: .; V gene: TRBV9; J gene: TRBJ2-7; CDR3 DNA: TGTGCCAGCAGCGTAGACGGAGGCCCCTACGAGCAGTACTTC; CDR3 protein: CASSVDGGPYEQYF
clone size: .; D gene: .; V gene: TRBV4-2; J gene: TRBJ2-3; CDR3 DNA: TGTGCCAGCAGCCGGGCGGGAACCACAGATACGCAGTATTTT; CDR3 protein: CASSRAGTTDTQYF
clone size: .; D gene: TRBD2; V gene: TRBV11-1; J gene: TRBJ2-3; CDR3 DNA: TGTGCCAGCAGCTACCGGACTAGCGGGAGCGGGAGTACGCAGTATTTT; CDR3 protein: CASSYRTSGSGSTQYF
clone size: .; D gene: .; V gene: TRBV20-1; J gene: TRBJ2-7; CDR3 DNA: TGCAGTGCTGGGGGGGCTTACGAGCAGTACTTC; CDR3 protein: CSAGGAYEQYF
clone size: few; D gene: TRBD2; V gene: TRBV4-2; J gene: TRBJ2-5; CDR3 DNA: TGTGCCAGCAGCCTAGACAGGGCGGGAGGGGAGACCCAGTACTTC; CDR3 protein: CASSLDRAGGETQYF
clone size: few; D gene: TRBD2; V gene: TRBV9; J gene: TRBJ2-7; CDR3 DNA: TGTGCCAGCAGCGTAGAGCCTAGAGGTAGCGGGATAGGGTACTTC; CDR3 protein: CASSVEPRGSGIGYF
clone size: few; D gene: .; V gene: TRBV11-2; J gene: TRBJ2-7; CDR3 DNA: TGTGCCAGCAGAGATCAGACCTACGAGCAGTACTTC; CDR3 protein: CASRDQTYEQYF
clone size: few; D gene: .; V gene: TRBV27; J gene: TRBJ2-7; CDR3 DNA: TGTGCCAGCAGTTTAACCATCCACCGGGACTTAAAGAGGGGCGAGCAGTACTTC; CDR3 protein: CASSLTIHRDLKRGEQYF
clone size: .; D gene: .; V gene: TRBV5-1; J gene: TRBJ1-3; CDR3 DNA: TGCGCCAGCACACTAGGGAGCTCTGGAAACACCATATATTTT; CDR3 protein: CASTLGSSGNTIYF
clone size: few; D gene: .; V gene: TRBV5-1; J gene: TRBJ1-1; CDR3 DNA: TGCGCCAGCAGCCGCACAATGACAGGGAACACTGAAGCTTTCTTT; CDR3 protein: CASSRTMTGNTEAFF
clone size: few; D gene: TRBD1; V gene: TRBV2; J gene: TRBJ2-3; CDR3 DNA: TGTGCCAGCAGTGAACTGGACAGGGGCACAGATACGCAGTATTTT; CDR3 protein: CASSELDRGTDTQYF
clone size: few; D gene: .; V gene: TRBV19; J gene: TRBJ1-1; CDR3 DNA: TGTGCCAGTTCCCTATGGGCCCCAGACGGCAACACTGAAGCTTTCTTT; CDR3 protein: CASSLWAPDGNTEAFF
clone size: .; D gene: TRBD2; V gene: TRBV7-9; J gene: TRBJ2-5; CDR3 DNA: TGTGCCAGCAGCTTAGGAGCTAGCGGGAGGGGTGAGACCCAGTACTTC; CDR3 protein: CASSLGASGRGETQYF
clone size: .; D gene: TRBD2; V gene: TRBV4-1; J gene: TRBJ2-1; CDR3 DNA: TGCGCCAGCAGCCAAGTCGGCGGGAGGGTCAACAATGAGCAGTTCTTC; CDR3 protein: CASSQVGGRVNNEQFF
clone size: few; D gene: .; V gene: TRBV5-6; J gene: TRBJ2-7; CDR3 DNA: TGTGCCAGCAGCTTGCGCCAGTACTCCTACGAGCAGTACTTC; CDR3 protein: CASSLRQYSYEQYF
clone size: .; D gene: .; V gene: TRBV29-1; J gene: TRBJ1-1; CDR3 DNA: TGCAGCGTTGAAGACGCGGGGGGGCGGAACACTGAAGCTTTCTTT; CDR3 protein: CSVEDAGGRNTEAFF
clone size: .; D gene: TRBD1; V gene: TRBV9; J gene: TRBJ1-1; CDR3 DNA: TGTGCCAGCAGCGACCCACATAGGGGGCCGTTAACTTCTTCCCCCACTGAAGCTTTCTTT; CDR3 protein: CASSDPHRGPLTSSPTEAFF
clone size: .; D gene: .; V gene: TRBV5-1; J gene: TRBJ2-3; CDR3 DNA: TGCGCCAGCAGTTCCATACCGGCAGATACGCAGTATTTT; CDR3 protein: CASSSIPADTQYF
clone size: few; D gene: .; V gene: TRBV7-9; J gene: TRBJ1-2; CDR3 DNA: TGTGCCAGCAGCTCAGCTTGGCCGGAGGGCTACACCTTC; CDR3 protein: CASSSAWPEGYTF
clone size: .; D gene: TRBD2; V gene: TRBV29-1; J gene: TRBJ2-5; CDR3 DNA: TGCAGCGCCCCGGGGTGGGCGGGAGGGGGAGAGACCCAGTACTTC; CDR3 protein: CSAPGWAGGGETQYF
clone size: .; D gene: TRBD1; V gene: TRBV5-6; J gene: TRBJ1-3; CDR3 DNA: TGTGCCAGCAGCACTCCGACAAGGGGCAGGGGGTACTCTGGAAACACCATATATTTT; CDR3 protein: CASSTPTRGRGYSGNTIYF
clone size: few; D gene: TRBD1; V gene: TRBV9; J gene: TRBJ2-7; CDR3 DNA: TGTGCCAGCAGCGTAGAAATGTCGGGACAGGGATCCTACGAGCAGTACTTC; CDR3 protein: CASSVEMSGQGSYEQYF
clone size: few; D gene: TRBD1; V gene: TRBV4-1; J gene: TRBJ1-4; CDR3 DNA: TGCGCCAGCAGCCAAGCCGGGACAGGGGTTAGGTCACTGTTTTTT; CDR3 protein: CASSQAGTGVRSLFF
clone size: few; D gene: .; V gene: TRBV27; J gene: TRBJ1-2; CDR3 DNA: TGTGCCAGCAGTTTTAGACAGAGCTATGGCTACACCTTC; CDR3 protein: CASSFRQSYGYTF
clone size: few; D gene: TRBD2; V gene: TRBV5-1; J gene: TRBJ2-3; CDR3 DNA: TGCGCCAGCAGCCAATCCCCTAGGAGCGGGAGTACAGATACGCAGTATTTT; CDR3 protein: CASSQSPRSGSTDTQYF
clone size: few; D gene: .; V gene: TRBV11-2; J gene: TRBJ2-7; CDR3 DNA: TGTGCCAGCAGCTTCGTGCTGATTAGCTACGAGCAGTACTTC; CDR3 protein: CASSFVLISYEQYF
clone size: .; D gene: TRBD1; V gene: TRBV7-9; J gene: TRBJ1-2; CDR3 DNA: TGTGCCAGCAGCTTACCCGGCGGAGGGGGCGAGGGCTACACCTTC; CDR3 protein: CASSLPGGGGEGYTF
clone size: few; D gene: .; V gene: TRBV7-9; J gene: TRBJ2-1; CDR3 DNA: TGTGCCAGCACCATAGGGGGGGGTCACCCCTACAATGAGCAGTTCTTC; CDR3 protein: CASTIGGGHPYNEQFF
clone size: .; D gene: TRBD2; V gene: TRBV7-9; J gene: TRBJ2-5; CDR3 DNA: TGTGCCAGCAGCCGGACTAGCGGGAGTTCAGAGACCCAGTACTTC; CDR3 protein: CASSRTSGSSETQYF
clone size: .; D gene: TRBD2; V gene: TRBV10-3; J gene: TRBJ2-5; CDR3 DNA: TGTGCCATCAAACAGCTAGCGGAAGAGACCCAGTACTTC; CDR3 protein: CAIKQLAEETQYF